This entry concerns a single T cell receptor (beta chain). This sample is drawn from a study of blood T cell repertoires in COVID-19. CDR3 size: 15 residues. Per the germline V gene, CDR1 is LGHNA and CDR2 is YSLEER. Between the trimmed V and J ends, which lost 3 bases and 5 bases, there was a span of 16 bases. How the authors handled the data: Reference gene primer amplification yielded estimated nucleated cell counts. Measured with immunoSEQ multiplex PCR; TCRdb has only the in-frame clones, and not every one. V and J calls and clone size are given by that table; D and trimming were obtained from the DNA. The sample holds approximately 160,000 clones, around four fifths seen once.

The source is a woman aged 50 to 60 who had recovered from COVID-19. Sample: PBMCs or T cells enriched from blood (not recorded which). The V and J genes are TRBV4-3 and TRBJ1-1; tentatively, D is TRBD1 (6 bases). Here the CDR3 reads CASSHGGLGGTEAFF. The CDR3 nucleotides are TGCGCCAGCAGCCATGGGGGGCTGGGAGGGACTGAAGCTTTCTTT.